This entry lists 30 T cell receptor beta chains sequenced from one sample in a study of blood T cells in healthy people across ages. Alongside a J-beta primer mix, a sample-barcoded 5' primer served in a second PCR lasting roughly 7 to 11 cycles. TCRdb passed the 5' RACE reads through MiXCR, listing each CDR3 protein once. This table has approximately 780,000 distinct CDR3 sequences, around 24% appearing once. These sequences were also reported in another study, on T cells of mothers and their children.

Sample: blood. The receptors were gathered from a boy aged 10-17 years in good health.

This clonotype appeared a few times. This rearrangement joins TRBV6-6 to TRBJ2-7; a possible D gene is TRBD1 (6 bases). The ends were cut back, 5 bases at V and 2 bases at J, with 13 bases in the middle. Germline loops: CDR1 MNHNY, CDR2 SVGAGI (reference sequence). This CDR3 is 14 amino acids long. CDR3 region: CASSQGTDTYEQYF. The CDR3 nucleotides are TGTGCCAGCAGTCAGGGGACGGATACCTACGAGCAGTACTTC.

The chain has TRBV15 and TRBJ1-2; D is undetermined. From germline, CDR1 is LNHNV and CDR2 YYDKDF (reference sequence). Trimming removed 1 base at V and 2 bases at J, with 8 bases between. The CDR3 has 14 residues. The CDR3 DNA sequence: TGTGCCACCAGCAGAGTTAACGGGAACTATGGCTACACCTTC. Translating it yields CATSRVNGNYGYTF.

This clonotype has more than one count but fewer than ten. CDR3 DNA sequence: TGCGCCAGCAGGGCTTTAACTGAAGCTTTCTTT. Amino acid sequence: CASRALTEAFF. J is TRBJ1-1 and V is TRBV10-1, with no clear D. V gave up 6 bases and J gave up 5 bases, with 7 bases separating them. The CDR3 runs to 11 residues. Per the germline V gene, CDR1 is WNHNN and CDR2 is SYGVQD (reference sequence).

This clonotype occurred many times. The rearrangement links TRBV3-1 to TRBJ2-1, with D possibly matching TRBD2 (6 bases). The CDR3 sequence is 14 residues long. Germline loops: CDR1 LGHDT, CDR2 YNNKEL (reference sequence). V gave up 1 base and J gave up 5 bases, with 9 bases separating them. The DNA for the CDR3 is TGTGCCAGCAGCCAAGTGGAGGGGAACAATGAGCAGTTCTTC. It encodes CASSQVEGNNEQFF.

This clonotype appeared a few times. V is TRBV9 and J is TRBJ2-1; 8 bases fit TRBD1. The germline V gene encodes CDR1 SGDLS and CDR2 YYNGEE. The CDR3 runs 14 residues. The ends lost 4 bases at V and 5 bases at J; junction bases unmatched: 5. The CDR3 sequence is CASSFGQGNNEQFF. For the CDR3, the DNA is TGTGCCAGCAGCTTCGGACAGGGCAACAATGAGCAGTTCTTC.

The chain joins TRBV6-5 to TRBJ2-7; D is ambiguous. Germline V CDR1 and CDR2: MNHEY, SVGAGI. V dropped 0 bases and J dropped 7 bases, with 13 bases sitting between them. The CDR3 consists of 14 residues. The CDR3 spells CASSYSGRMGEQYF. The CDR3 nucleotides read TGTGCCAGCAGTTACTCGGGTCGTATGGGAGAGCAGTACTTC.

Of note for this clonotype: A junction end diverges from the germline sequence, so it may reflect a read error. The J gene is TRBJ1-1, the V gene TRBV29-1, with D unresolved. Germline assignment: CDR1 SQVTM and CDR2 ANQGSEA. The CDR3 has 10 residues. CDR3 in amino acids: CSVQWSHAPF. In DNA, the CDR3 is TGCAGCGTCCAATGGAGCCATGCCCCCTTT.

The V call is TRBV4-1, the J call TRBJ2-7; D may be TRBD2 (6 bases). Germline V lookup: CDR1 MGHRA, CDR2 YSYEKL. The CDR3 runs 13 residues. Trimming left V 1 base short and J 6 bases short, with 10 bases between. CDR3 nucleotide sequence: TGCGCCAGCAGCCAAGTTATCGGGAGCGAGCAGTACTTC. Translation gives CASSQVIGSEQYF.

This chain links TRBV29-1 with TRBJ2-5; 7 bases align to TRBD1. Looked up from germline, CDR1 is SQVTM and CDR2 is ANQGSEA. V was clipped by 4 bases and J by 4 bases; unmatched bases: 3. This CDR3 region has 12 residues. The CDR3 protein is CSVARDRETQYF. In DNA form, the CDR3 reads TGCAGCGTTGCCCGGGACAGAGAGACCCAGTACTTC.

The chain has TRBV20-1 and TRBJ2-5; TRBD2 agrees at 14 bases. The closer fit of TRBJ2-1 to the DNA end suggests the J call may be wrong. CDR1 and CDR2 from the germline V gene are DFQATT and SNEGSKA (reference sequence). This CDR3 region has 14 residues. CDR3 nucleotide sequence: TGCAGTGCCGAGACTAGCGGGGGGGCTGCCGAGCAGTTCTTC. It specifies CSAETSGGAAEQFF.

The V gene is TRBV20-1, the J gene TRBJ2-1; the D gene is possibly TRBD2 (6 bases). Germline CDR1 DFQATT, CDR2 SNEGSKA (reference sequence). V lost 6 bases, J lost 10 bases, and 13 bases lay in between. The CDR3 runs 11 residues. CDR3 loop: CSARLVGEQFF. The CDR3 DNA reads as TGCAGTGCAAGACTAGTAGGGGAGCAGTTCTTC.

This clonotype has a handful of counts. This chain's CDR3 is CASSVRADSSYNEQFF. DNA of the CDR3: TGTGCCAGCAGCGTCAGGGCGGACAGCTCCTACAATGAGCAGTTCTTC. V gene TRBV11-1 combines with J gene TRBJ2-1, with D perhaps TRBD1 (6 bases). Germline CDR1 and CDR2: SGHAT and FQDESV (reference sequence). This CDR3 has 16 residues. V lost 5 bases, J lost 0 bases, and 14 bases lay in between.

To note about this clonotype: One end of the junction is discordant with germline, which a read error may explain. Written as DNA, the CDR3 is TGCGCCAGCAGCCCCCGGACTAGCGGGGGGTCCTACAATCAGCAGTTCTTC. It yields the protein CASSPRTSGGSYNQQFF. The chain employs TRBV4-1 and TRBJ2-1, with 14 nucleotides matching TRBD2. The CDR3 runs 17 residues. Germline assignment: CDR1 MGHRA and CDR2 YSYEKL.

This clonotype has a handful of counts. The genes are TRBV5-1 and TRBJ2-6; 7 bases line up with TRBD2. V lost 5 bases, J lost 0 bases, and 5 bases stayed unmatched. CDR3 length: 16 residues. Germline assignment: CDR1 SGHRS and CDR2 YFSETQ. Here the CDR3 reads CASRTSLNSGANVLTF. DNA for the CDR3: TGCGCCAGCAGGACTAGCCTGAACTCTGGGGCCAACGTCCTGACTTTC. The whole variable domain, remainder taken from reference TRBV5-1 and TRBJ2-6, is KAGVTQTPRYLIKTRGQQVTLSCSPISGHRSVSWYQQTPGQGLQFLFEYFSETQRNKGNFPGRFSGRQFSNSRSEMNVSTLELGDSALYLCASRTSLNSGANVLTFGAGSRLTVL.

This clonotype was counted only a few times. The V and J genes are TRBV20-1 and TRBJ2-5; TRBD2 is a possible D gene (6 bases). Germline loops: CDR1 DFQATT, CDR2 SNEGSKA (reference sequence). The CDR3 extends over 13 amino acids. V was clipped by 5 bases and J by 5 bases, with 15 bases between them. Here the CDR3 DNA reads TGCAGTGCTGTACCGGGAGCGCAGGAGACCCAGTACTTC. Amino acid sequence: CSAVPGAQETQYF.

The V and J genes are TRBV28 and TRBJ2-5, with D maybe TRBD2 (5 bases). Germline lookup yields CDR1 MDHEN and CDR2 SYDVKM. V gave up 3 bases and J gave up 2 bases, with 10 bases separating them. The CDR3 loop spans 14 amino acids. CDR3 region: CASSFFGDQETQYF. The CDR3 bases are TGTGCCAGCAGTTTTTTCGGGGATCAAGAGACCCAGTACTTC. Drawing the rest from reference TRBV28 and TRBJ2-5, the complete variable domain is DVKVTQSSRYLVKRTGEKVFLECVQDMDHENMFWYRQDPGLGLRLIYFSYDVKMKEKGDIPEGYSVSREKKERFSLILESASTNQTSMYLCASSFFGDQETQYFGPGTRLLVL.

The chain joins TRBV12-5 to TRBJ1-1, with 7 bases identical to TRBD1. Germline V gene data show CDR1 as LGHNT and CDR2 as FRNRAP. Losses at the gene ends were 7 bases for V and 6 bases for J; bases not matched to a gene: 26. The CDR3 has 19 residues. CDR3 protein: CASVEGALEFRKPNAEAFF. CDR3 DNA: TGTGCTAGTGTGGAGGGGGCTCTTGAGTTTAGAAAACCCAACGCTGAAGCTTTCTTT.

This clonotype was seen a few times. The chain couples TRBV3-1 to TRBJ1-2; 7 nucleotides align to TRBD1. The CDR3 contains 14 residues. Per the germline V gene, CDR1 is LGHDT and CDR2 is YNNKEL (reference sequence). V gave up 3 bases and J gave up 4 bases; unmatched junction bases: 5. The CDR3 bases are TGTGCCAGCAGCCAGCCCGGACAGGTCTATGGCTACACCTTC. This codes for CASSQPGQVYGYTF.

This chain uses TRBV15 with TRBJ2-7; 9 bases fit TRBD1. In germline, CDR1 is LNHNV, CDR2 YYDKDF (reference sequence). The CDR3 sequence is 15 residues long. Trimming took 8 bases from V and 2 from J; bases not matched to a gene: 10. The chain's CDR3 is CATYCRDRDPYEQYF. In DNA, the CDR3 is TGTGCCACCTACTGTAGGGACAGGGATCCCTACGAGCAGTACTTC.

The chain uses TRBV6-5 and TRBJ2-5; D may be TRBD1 (6 bases). The end of the DNA is better explained by TRBJ2-1, so the J call may be wrong. This CDR3 is built from 14 residues. Germline V gene sequence: CDR1 MNHEY, CDR2 SVGAGI. The CDR3 DNA sequence: TGTGCCAGCGAGAAAGGACAGAAAGACAATGAGCAGTTCTTC. Residues: CASEKGQKDNEQFF.

This clonotype showed up just a few times. The chain recombines TRBV10-3 with TRBJ1-2; D not resolved. V lost 2 bases, J lost 4 bases, and 14 bases lay in between. This CDR3 contains 15 residues. Looked up from germline, CDR1 is ENHRY and CDR2 is SYGVKD. The CDR3 sequence is CAISEDRASFYGYTF. The CDR3 coding sequence is TGTGCCATCAGTGAGGATAGGGCTTCTTTCTATGGCTACACCTTC.

The V and J genes are TRBV20-1 and TRBJ1-1; the match to TRBD1 covers 11 bases. CDR1 is DFQATT and CDR2 is SNEGSKA in the germline V gene (reference sequence). The CDR3 is 15 amino acids. With V trimmed by 0 bases and J by 5 bases, 5 bases remained unmatched. The CDR3 spells CSARDWGQGGTEAFF. The CDR3 region has the DNA TGCAGTGCTAGAGATTGGGGACAGGGGGGTACTGAAGCTTTCTTT.

Regarding this clonotype: One junction end does not reproduce the germline sequence, and a read error may be involved. J is TRBJ2-6 and V is TRBV12-3 or TRBV12-4; 7 bases match TRBD2. CDR3 length equals 15 residues. The CDR3 region is CASSISGYGANALTF. In nucleotides, the CDR3 is TGTGCCAGCAGCATTAGCGGGTACGGGGCCAACGCCCTGACTTTC.

This clonotype was observed a few times. This chain uses TRBV5-1 with TRBJ2-2; D not resolved. The CDR3 extends over 16 amino acids. Germline V lookup: CDR1 SGHRS, CDR2 YFSETQ. The V end lost 0 bases, the J end lost 4 bases, and 13 bases lay between the germline ends. This CDR3 reads CASSLGRVLTTGELFF. In nucleotides, the CDR3 is TGCGCCAGCAGCTTGGGCCGGGTCTTAACCACCGGGGAGCTGTTTTTT.

The rearrangement uses TRBV5-5 and TRBJ2-3; 10 bases are a match to TRBD1. The germline V gene has CDR1 SGHKS and CDR2 YYEKEE (reference sequence). This CDR3 is built from 17 residues. The V gene end was trimmed by 0 bases and the J gene end by 0 bases; junction bases not matched to a gene: 4. The CDR3 is CASSLDGTGDSTDTQYF. DNA of the CDR3: TGTGCCAGCAGCTTGGACGGGACAGGGGATAGCACAGATACGCAGTATTTT.

The rearrangement joins TRBV9 to TRBJ2-5; 7 positions agree with TRBD2. V was clipped by 2 bases and J by 5 bases; unmatched bases: 9. Germline V gene data show CDR1 as SGDLS and CDR2 as YYNGEE. The CDR3 has 15 amino acids. CDR3 coding DNA: TGTGCCAGCAGCGTCGGGACTACCCCTCCGGAGACCCAGTACTTC. Its translation: CASSVGTTPPETQYF. Supplemented by reference TRBV9 and TRBJ2-5, the full variable domain reads DSGVTQTPKHLITATGQRVTLRCSPRSGDLSVYWYQQSLDQGLQFLIQYYNGEERAKGNILERFSAQQFPDLHSELNLSSLELGDSALYFCASSVGTTPPETQYFGPGTRLLVL.

The chain combines TRBV6-2 or TRBV6-3 with TRBJ2-5, with D possibly being TRBD1 (7 bases). The DNA end lines up better with TRBJ2-7; the J call may be wrong. Germline values: CDR1 MNHEY, CDR2 SVGEGT. CDR3 length: 17 amino acids. In nucleotides, the CDR3 is TGTGCCAGCACCTTAGCAGTCGGACAGGAGGGATCCTACGAGCAGTACTTC. This sequence encodes CASTLAVGQEGSYEQYF.

This clonotype occurred a few times. V usage is TRBV6-6 and J usage is TRBJ2-5, with D perhaps matching TRBD2 (6 bases). This CDR3 is 14 amino acids long. CDR1 is MNHNY and CDR2 is SVGAGI in the germline V gene (reference sequence). V was cut by 5 bases and J by 0 bases, with 10 bases left in between. The CDR3 spells CASSTPGDQETQYF. CDR3 bases: TGTGCCAGCAGTACCCCGGGGGACCAAGAGACCCAGTACTTC.

This clonotype has just a few counts. The rearrangement uses TRBV12-3 or TRBV12-4 and TRBJ2-3; 8 bases are shared with TRBD2. The trim removed 6 bases at V and 4 bases at J, leaving 12 bases unmatched. The CDR3 sequence is 16 residues long. CDR3 in amino acids: CASSRGDLAGSDTQYF. In nucleotides, the CDR3 is TGTGCCAGCAGCCGTGGGGACTTAGCGGGGTCAGATACGCAGTATTTT.

V usage is TRBV13 and J usage is TRBJ2-1; D is perhaps TRBD1 (6 bases). V dropped 2 bases and J dropped 7 bases, with 12 bases sitting between them. This CDR3 spans 14 amino acids. The germline V gene has CDR1 PRHDT and CDR2 FYEKMQ (reference sequence). The CDR3 DNA sequence: TGTGCCAGCAGCTTAACAGGGATAGTAAATGAGCAGTTCTTC. Its protein is CASSLTGIVNEQFF.